A selection of T cell receptor beta chains follows, all from one sample in a study of shared clonotypes between healthy human individuals. Profiling relied on immunoSEQ multiplex PCR, and the TCRdb table lists in-frame clones only, not all of them. The sample shows roughly 2.1 million clones, approximately 94% of them seen only once. Sequencing was done on a sample of naive CD8+ T cells from PBMCs. These receptor sequences come from a young man in good health. Some clones in this sample may be carry-over from other donors' samples. Each CDR3 is given with its conserved first and last residue. Fields, in order: clone size, J gene, D gene, V gene, CDR3 DNA, CDR3 protein. A D gene is named only where the DNA matches it firmly. Some rows mark clone size as missing; the rest say once, few, many or name a class of expanded clone.

abundance: -
j_gene: TRBJ1-2
d_gene: TRBD1
v_gene: TRBV19
CDR3nt: TGTGCCAGCCGGGACAGGGCTAACTATGGCTACACCTTC
CDR3aa: CASRDRANYGYTF

abundance: -
j_gene: TRBJ2-7
d_gene: -
v_gene: TRBV15
CDR3nt: TGTGCCACCAGCAGAGAGGCCATCCAGGGGTTCAAGAGCTACGAGCAGTACTTC
CDR3aa: CATSREAIQGFKSYEQYF

abundance: -
j_gene: TRBJ2-7
d_gene: TRBD1
v_gene: TRBV9
CDR3nt: TGTGCCAGCAGCCCGGGACAGAACTACGAGCAGTACTTC
CDR3aa: CASSPGQNYEQYF

abundance: once
j_gene: TRBJ2-7
d_gene: TRBD1
v_gene: TRBV6-6
CDR3nt: TGTGCCAGCAGTTACCCCGGGACAGAAAGTGCCTACGAGCAGTACTTC
CDR3aa: CASSYPGTESAYEQYF

abundance: -
j_gene: TRBJ1-5
d_gene: TRBD1
v_gene: TRBV28
CDR3nt: TGTGCCAGCAGCCGACCCCGGGACAGGGCCCGGCATTTT
CDR3aa: CASSRPRDRARHF

abundance: once
j_gene: TRBJ1-2
d_gene: -
v_gene: TRBV6-4
CDR3nt: TGTGCCAGCAGTGACTCGAGAGCTACTCGGGGGCACCTCTATGGCTACACCTTC
CDR3aa: CASSDSRATRGHLYGYTF

abundance: -
j_gene: TRBJ1-4
d_gene: -
v_gene: TRBV15
CDR3nt: TGTGCCACCAGCAGAGATCGGTCATTTACGAATGAAAAACTGTTTTTT
CDR3aa: CATSRDRSFTNEKLFF

abundance: -
j_gene: TRBJ2-3
d_gene: -
v_gene: TRBV27
CDR3nt: TGTGCCAGCACGGTTGCAGGGGCCACAGATACGCAGTATTTT
CDR3aa: CASTVAGATDTQYF

abundance: -
j_gene: TRBJ2-1
d_gene: -
v_gene: TRBV7-2
CDR3nt: TGTGCCAGCAGCCTGATTGGAGGAAACAATGAGCAGTTCTTC
CDR3aa: CASSLIGGNNEQFF

abundance: -
j_gene: TRBJ2-5
d_gene: TRBD2
v_gene: TRBV9
CDR3nt: TGTGCCAGCAGCGTAGATAGACTAGCGGGTCAAGAGACCCAGTACTTC
CDR3aa: CASSVDRLAGQETQYF

abundance: -
j_gene: TRBJ2-3
d_gene: TRBD2
v_gene: TRBV28
CDR3nt: TGTGCCAGCAGTTCCAGCGGGGAACCGGATACGCAGTATTTT
CDR3aa: CASSSSGEPDTQYF

abundance: -
j_gene: TRBJ2-7
d_gene: TRBD1
v_gene: TRBV19
CDR3nt: TGTGCCAGCGCATACAGGGACAGCTCCTACGAGCAGTACTTC
CDR3aa: CASAYRDSSYEQYF

abundance: -
j_gene: TRBJ1-1
d_gene: -
v_gene: TRBV19
CDR3nt: TGTGCCAGTATGGAACCCCGGGAGGTGAACACTGAAGCTTTCTTT
CDR3aa: CASMEPREVNTEAFF

abundance: -
j_gene: TRBJ2-1
d_gene: -
v_gene: TRBV5-5
CDR3nt: TGTGCCAGCAGTTTTAGAGAGACCCCCTACAATGAGCAGTTCTTC
CDR3aa: CASSFRETPYNEQFF

abundance: few
j_gene: TRBJ1-1
d_gene: -
v_gene: TRBV6-1
CDR3nt: TGTGCCAGCAATCTGGACGGAGACACTGAAGCTTTCTTT
CDR3aa: CASNLDGDTEAFF

abundance: -
j_gene: TRBJ2-3
d_gene: TRBD2
v_gene: TRBV7-8
CDR3nt: TGTGCCAGCAGCCGTATCAGGACTAGCGGAGTACCCGGCACAGATACGCAGTATTTT
CDR3aa: CASSRIRTSGVPGTDTQYF

abundance: once
j_gene: TRBJ2-4
d_gene: -
v_gene: TRBV4-1
CDR3nt: TGCGCCAGCAGCCAGGGCTCTAGCGATCCCAAAAACATTCAGTACTTC
CDR3aa: CASSQGSSDPKNIQYF

abundance: -
j_gene: TRBJ2-1
d_gene: -
v_gene: TRBV5-4
CDR3nt: TGTGCCAGCAGCCCCCTCAGGAGGGATCAACTGGACAATGAGCAGTTCTTC
CDR3aa: CASSPLRRDQLDNEQFF

abundance: once
j_gene: TRBJ2-1
d_gene: -
v_gene: TRBV28
CDR3nt: TGTGCCAGCAGTTTGTCCGGGACTCTCTACAATGAGCAGTTCTTC
CDR3aa: CASSLSGTLYNEQFF

abundance: once
j_gene: TRBJ2-4
d_gene: TRBD1
v_gene: TRBV28
CDR3nt: TGTGCCAGCAGTGTGGACAGGGCGGCCAAAAACATTCAGTACTTC
CDR3aa: CASSVDRAAKNIQYF

abundance: -
j_gene: TRBJ2-7
d_gene: -
v_gene: TRBV6-1
CDR3nt: TGTGCCAGCAGTGAAGCATCACTAGGATTCTACGAGCAGTACTTC
CDR3aa: CASSEASLGFYEQYF

abundance: -
j_gene: TRBJ1-1
d_gene: -
v_gene: TRBV7-9
CDR3nt: TGTGCCAGCAGGGACGACATAGAAGCTTTCTTT
CDR3aa: CASRDDIEAFF

abundance: -
j_gene: TRBJ1-5
d_gene: TRBD1
v_gene: TRBV9
CDR3nt: TGTGCCAGCAGCCCAGGGGGGAATAGCAATCAGCCCCAGCATTTT
CDR3aa: CASSPGGNSNQPQHF

abundance: -
j_gene: TRBJ1-5
d_gene: TRBD1
v_gene: TRBV4-1
CDR3nt: TGCGCCAGCAGCTTTGACAGGGGCAATCAGCCCCAGCATTTT
CDR3aa: CASSFDRGNQPQHF

abundance: -
j_gene: TRBJ2-7
d_gene: -
v_gene: TRBV10-3
CDR3nt: TGTGCCACTCACGAAGGGGGGCCGGCGGACGAGCAGTACTTC
CDR3aa: CATHEGGPADEQYF

abundance: -
j_gene: TRBJ2-2
d_gene: TRBD2
v_gene: TRBV9
CDR3nt: TGTGCCAGCGGAGTCACTAGCGGGAGTGGCGGGGAGCTGTTTTTT
CDR3aa: CASGVTSGSGGELFF

abundance: -
j_gene: TRBJ2-1
d_gene: TRBD2
v_gene: TRBV9
CDR3nt: TGTGCCAGCAGCGTAGTGGGCGGGAGGGCCTCCTACAATGAGCAGTTCTTC
CDR3aa: CASSVVGGRASYNEQFF

abundance: -
j_gene: TRBJ1-1
d_gene: -
v_gene: TRBV7-9
CDR3nt: TGTGCCAGCAGCCCCGGTCAGTTGGAAGCTTTCTTT
CDR3aa: CASSPGQLEAFF

abundance: -
j_gene: TRBJ2-5
d_gene: -
v_gene: TRBV25-1
CDR3nt: TGTGCCAGCAGTGAATTCCGGACGGAACCAATTTTTCAAGAGACCCAGTACTTC
CDR3aa: CASSEFRTEPIFQETQYF

abundance: -
j_gene: TRBJ2-7
d_gene: TRBD1
v_gene: TRBV6-5
CDR3nt: TGTGCCAGCAGTTACAGACAGGGGGACGAGCAGTACTTC
CDR3aa: CASSYRQGDEQYF

abundance: -
j_gene: TRBJ2-1
d_gene: TRBD1
v_gene: TRBV9
CDR3nt: TGTGCCAGCAGCTTTGGACAGGGGCCCTACAATGAGCAGTTCTTC
CDR3aa: CASSFGQGPYNEQFF

abundance: -
j_gene: TRBJ2-6
d_gene: TRBD2
v_gene: TRBV7-2
CDR3nt: TGTGCCAGCAGCTTGCTAGCGGGATTGTTCTCTGGGGCCAACGTCCTGACTTTC
CDR3aa: CASSLLAGLFSGANVLTF

abundance: -
j_gene: TRBJ2-3
d_gene: TRBD2
v_gene: TRBV9
CDR3nt: TGTGCCAGCAGCGCCGGGACTAGCGGGTTAACAGATACGCAGTATTTT
CDR3aa: CASSAGTSGLTDTQYF

abundance: -
j_gene: TRBJ1-5
d_gene: -
v_gene: TRBV6-6
CDR3nt: TGTGCCAGCAGACCCCGGGGAAAAGGGGGCAATCAGCCCCAGCATTTT
CDR3aa: CASRPRGKGGNQPQHF

abundance: -
j_gene: TRBJ2-1
d_gene: -
v_gene: TRBV7-9
CDR3nt: TGTGCCAGCAGCTCGGGCTCCTACAATGAGCAGTTCTTC
CDR3aa: CASSSGSYNEQFF

abundance: -
j_gene: TRBJ2-7
d_gene: -
v_gene: TRBV9
CDR3nt: TGTGCCAGCAGCCCCAAGTCGGGGACTTGGCCCTACGAGCAGTACTTC
CDR3aa: CASSPKSGTWPYEQYF

abundance: once
j_gene: TRBJ2-7
d_gene: -
v_gene: TRBV4-1
CDR3nt: TGCGCCAGCAGCCAAGACGAGGGTCCCGAGCAGTACTTC
CDR3aa: CASSQDEGPEQYF

abundance: -
j_gene: TRBJ2-1
d_gene: -
v_gene: TRBV6-1
CDR3nt: TGTGCCAGCAGAGAAGACCAGGGTCTGAATGAGCAGTTCTTC
CDR3aa: CASREDQGLNEQFF

abundance: -
j_gene: TRBJ2-2
d_gene: TRBD1
v_gene: TRBV5-1
CDR3nt: TGCGCCAGCAGCTTGCGGGACAGGCACACCGGGGAGCTGTTTTTT
CDR3aa: CASSLRDRHTGELFF

abundance: -
j_gene: TRBJ2-7
d_gene: -
v_gene: TRBV5-6
CDR3nt: TGTGCCAGCAGCTTGGGCCGATCCTTTGTGGAGCAGTACTTC
CDR3aa: CASSLGRSFVEQYF

abundance: -
j_gene: TRBJ2-2
d_gene: -
v_gene: TRBV11-3
CDR3nt: TGTGCCAGCAGCTTAGGACTGGTCCCCACCGGGGAGCTGTTTTTT
CDR3aa: CASSLGLVPTGELFF

abundance: once
j_gene: TRBJ2-7
d_gene: TRBD2
v_gene: TRBV7-3
CDR3nt: TGTGCCAGCAGCTTTGTGCTAGCGGGGGCCCTCTCCTACGAGCAGTACTTC
CDR3aa: CASSFVLAGALSYEQYF

abundance: -
j_gene: TRBJ2-7
d_gene: -
v_gene: TRBV5-6
CDR3nt: TGTGCCAGCAGCATTACCGGACAGTACTACGAGCAGTACTTC
CDR3aa: CASSITGQYYEQYF

abundance: -
j_gene: TRBJ1-5
d_gene: -
v_gene: TRBV19
CDR3nt: TGTGCCAGTAGCTGGACCCTGGACGCGAGTCAGCCCCAGCATTTT
CDR3aa: CASSWTLDASQPQHF

abundance: -
j_gene: TRBJ1-1
d_gene: -
v_gene: TRBV28
CDR3nt: TGTGCCAGCAGTTCCCAGGTGTGGGGGGCTGAAGCTTTCTTT
CDR3aa: CASSSQVWGAEAFF

abundance: -
j_gene: TRBJ2-5
d_gene: TRBD1
v_gene: TRBV13
CDR3nt: TGTGCCAGCAGCCCGGACAGGGGGCAGGAGACCCAGTACTTC
CDR3aa: CASSPDRGQETQYF

abundance: -
j_gene: TRBJ2-3
d_gene: -
v_gene: TRBV7-9
CDR3nt: TGTGCCAGCAGCCGGGTAATTACAGATACGCAGTATTTT
CDR3aa: CASSRVITDTQYF

abundance: -
j_gene: TRBJ2-2
d_gene: -
v_gene: TRBV7-8
CDR3nt: TGTGCCAGCAGCTTAGAAGCGGGCGGGCCCGGGGAGCTGTTTTTT
CDR3aa: CASSLEAGGPGELFF

abundance: once
j_gene: TRBJ1-2
d_gene: -
v_gene: TRBV20-1
CDR3nt: TGCACCCCACCGGGTGAAGGCTACACCTTC
CDR3aa: CTPPGEGYTF

abundance: -
j_gene: TRBJ2-2
d_gene: TRBD2
v_gene: TRBV11-2
CDR3nt: TGTGCCAGCAGCGGAAGGGGATCTAGCGGGAGGCCCGGGGAGCTGTTTTTT
CDR3aa: CASSGRGSSGRPGELFF

abundance: -
j_gene: TRBJ2-5
d_gene: -
v_gene: TRBV7-6
CDR3nt: TGTGCCAGCAGCTTAGCGCGCACTAGGGTTGAGACCCAGTACTTC
CDR3aa: CASSLARTRVETQYF